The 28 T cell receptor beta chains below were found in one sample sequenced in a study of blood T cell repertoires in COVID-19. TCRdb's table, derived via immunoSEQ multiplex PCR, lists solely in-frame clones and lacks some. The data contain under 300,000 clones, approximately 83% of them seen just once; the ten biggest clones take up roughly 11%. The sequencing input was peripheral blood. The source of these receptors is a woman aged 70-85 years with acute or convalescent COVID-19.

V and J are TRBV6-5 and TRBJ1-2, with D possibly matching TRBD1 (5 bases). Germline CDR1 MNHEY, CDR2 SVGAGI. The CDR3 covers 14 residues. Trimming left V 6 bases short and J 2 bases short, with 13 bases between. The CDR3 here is CASRGQPRNYGYTF. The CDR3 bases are TGTGCCAGCAGGGGGCAGCCCCGAAACTATGGCTACACCTTC.

In DNA form, the CDR3 reads TGCGCCAGCAGCCTAGGACTAGCGGGGGGGAAACCAGATACGCAGTATTTT. Translated: CASSLGLAGGKPDTQYF. This rearrangement joins TRBV5-1 to TRBJ2-3; the match to TRBD2 covers 15 bases. V dropped 4 bases and J dropped 4; count of bases not matched to a gene: 7. The CDR3 loop spans 17 amino acids. CDR1 is SGHRS, CDR2 YFSETQ, per germline.

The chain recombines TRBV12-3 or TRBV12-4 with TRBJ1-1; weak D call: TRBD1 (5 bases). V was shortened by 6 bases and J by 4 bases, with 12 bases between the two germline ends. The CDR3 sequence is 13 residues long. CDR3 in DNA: TGTGCCAGCAGCGTCGACCAGGGCACTGAAGCTTTCTTT. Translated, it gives CASSVDQGTEAFF.

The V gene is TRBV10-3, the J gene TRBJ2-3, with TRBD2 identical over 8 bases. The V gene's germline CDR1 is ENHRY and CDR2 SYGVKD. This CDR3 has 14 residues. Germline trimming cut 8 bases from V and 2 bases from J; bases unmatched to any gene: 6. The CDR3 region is CAIGAGGSTDTQYF. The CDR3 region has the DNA TGTGCCATCGGCGCGGGGGGCTCCACAGATACGCAGTATTTT.

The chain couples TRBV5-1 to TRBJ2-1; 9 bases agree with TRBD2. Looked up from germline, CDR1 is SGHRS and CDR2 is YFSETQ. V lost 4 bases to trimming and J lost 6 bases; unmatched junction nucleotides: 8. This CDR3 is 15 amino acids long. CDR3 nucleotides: TGCGCCAGCAGCCAAATGACTAGCGGAGCCAATGAGCAGTTCTTC. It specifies CASSQMTSGANEQFF.

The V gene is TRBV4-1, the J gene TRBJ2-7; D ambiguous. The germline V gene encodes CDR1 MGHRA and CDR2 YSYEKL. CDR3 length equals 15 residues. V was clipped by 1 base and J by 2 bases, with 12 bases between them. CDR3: CASSQGDSATYEQYF. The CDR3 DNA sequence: TGCGCCAGCAGCCAAGGAGACTCCGCAACCTACGAGCAGTACTTC.

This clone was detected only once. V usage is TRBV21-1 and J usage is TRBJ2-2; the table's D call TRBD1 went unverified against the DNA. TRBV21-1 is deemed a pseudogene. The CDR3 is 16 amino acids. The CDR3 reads CASVTFTGSNTGELFF. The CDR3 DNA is TGTGCCAGCGTAACCTTTACAGGGTCGAACACCGGGGAGCTGTTTTTT.

The CDR3 bases are TGTGCCAGCAGCTCCACCCTAGGAGGGGCGGGGGAGACCCAGTACTTC. Residues: CASSSTLGGAGETQYF. The J gene is TRBJ2-5, the V gene TRBV5-4; TRBD2 is a possible D gene (6 bases). CDR3 size: 16 residues. Trimming removed 3 bases at V and 5 bases at J, with 20 bases between. Germline V gene lookup returns CDR1 SGHNT and CDR2 YYREEE (reference sequence). The full variable domain, with the rest looked up from reference TRBV5-4 and TRBJ2-5, is ETGVTQSPTHLIKTRGQQVTLRCSSQSGHNTVSWYQQALGQGPQFIFQYYREEENGRGNFPPRFSGLQFPNYSSELNVNALELDDSALYLCASSSTLGGAGETQYFGPGTRLLVL.

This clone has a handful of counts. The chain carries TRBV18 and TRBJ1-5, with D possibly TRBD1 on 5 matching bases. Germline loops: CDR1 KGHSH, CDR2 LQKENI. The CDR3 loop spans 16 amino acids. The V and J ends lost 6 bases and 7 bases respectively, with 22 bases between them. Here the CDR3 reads CASSLQPATNRQPQHF. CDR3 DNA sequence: TGTGCCAGCTCGCTCCAGCCGGCGACCAACAGGCAGCCCCAGCATTTT.

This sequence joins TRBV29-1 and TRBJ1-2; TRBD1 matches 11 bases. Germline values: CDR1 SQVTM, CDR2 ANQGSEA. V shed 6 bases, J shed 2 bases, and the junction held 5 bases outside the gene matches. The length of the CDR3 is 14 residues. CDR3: CSVRTGGANYGYTF. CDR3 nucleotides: TGCAGCGTGAGGACAGGGGGCGCGAACTATGGCTACACCTTC.

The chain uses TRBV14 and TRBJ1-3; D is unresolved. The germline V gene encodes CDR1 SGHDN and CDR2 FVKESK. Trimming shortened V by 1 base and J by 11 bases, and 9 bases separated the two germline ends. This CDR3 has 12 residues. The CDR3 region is CASSQVRVPIYF. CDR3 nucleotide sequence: TGTGCCAGCAGCCAAGTCCGGGTTCCCATATATTTT.

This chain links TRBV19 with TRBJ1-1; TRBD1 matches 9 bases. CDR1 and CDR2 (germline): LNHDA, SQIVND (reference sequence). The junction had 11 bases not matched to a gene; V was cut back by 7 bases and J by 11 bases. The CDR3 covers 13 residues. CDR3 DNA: TGTGCCAGTAAAGTGCTGGGGACAGGGAAGGCTTTCTTT. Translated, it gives CASKVLGTGKAFF.

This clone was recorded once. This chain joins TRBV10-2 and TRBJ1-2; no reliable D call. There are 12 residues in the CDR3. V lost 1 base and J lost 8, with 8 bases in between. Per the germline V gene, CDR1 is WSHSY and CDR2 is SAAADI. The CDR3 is CASSEFRGGYTF. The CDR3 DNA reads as TGCGCCAGCAGTGAGTTTCGAGGGGGCTACACCTTC.

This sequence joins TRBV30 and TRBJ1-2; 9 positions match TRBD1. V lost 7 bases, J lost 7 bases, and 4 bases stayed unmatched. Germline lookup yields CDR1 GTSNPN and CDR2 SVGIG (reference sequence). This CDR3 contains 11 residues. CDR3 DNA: TGTGCCTTACAGGGGGCTGGTGGCTACACCTTC. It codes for CALQGAGGYTF.

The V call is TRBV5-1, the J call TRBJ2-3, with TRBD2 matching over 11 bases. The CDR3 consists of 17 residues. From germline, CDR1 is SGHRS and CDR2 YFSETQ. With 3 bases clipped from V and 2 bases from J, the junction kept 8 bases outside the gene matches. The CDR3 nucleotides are TGCGCCAGCAGCTCCGGCCGACTAGCGGGGTTCACAGATACGCAGTATTTT. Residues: CASSSGRLAGFTDTQYF.

Here the CDR3 DNA reads TGTGCCAGCAGCTTACAGGGCGTCGAGCAGTACTTC. It translates to CASSLQGVEQYF. The rearrangement links TRBV7-9 to TRBJ2-7; possible D gene TRBD1, 5 bases. CDR1 is SEHNR, CDR2 FQNEAQ, per germline (reference sequence). This CDR3 spans 12 amino acids. Deletions cut 2 bases from V and 6 bases from J, with 8 bases between.

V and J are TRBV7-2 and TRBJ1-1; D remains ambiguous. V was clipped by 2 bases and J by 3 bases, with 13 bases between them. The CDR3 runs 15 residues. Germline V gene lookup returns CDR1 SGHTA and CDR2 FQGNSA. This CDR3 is CASSLMSTADTEAFF. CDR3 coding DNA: TGTGCCAGCAGCTTAATGTCAACGGCGGACACTGAAGCTTTCTTT.

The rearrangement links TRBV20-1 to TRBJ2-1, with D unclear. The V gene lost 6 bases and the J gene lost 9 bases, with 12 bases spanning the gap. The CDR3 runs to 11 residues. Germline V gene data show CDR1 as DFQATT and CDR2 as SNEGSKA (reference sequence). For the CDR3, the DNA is TGCAGTGCCCGAGGTACCGGTGAGCAGTTCTTC. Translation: CSARGTGEQFF.

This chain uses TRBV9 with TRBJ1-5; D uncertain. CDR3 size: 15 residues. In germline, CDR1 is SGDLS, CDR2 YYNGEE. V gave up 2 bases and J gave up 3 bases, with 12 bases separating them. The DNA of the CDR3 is TGTGCCAGCAGCGTGTCGGGGTCTTCCAATCAGCCCCAGCATTTT. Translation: CASSVSGSSNQPQHF.

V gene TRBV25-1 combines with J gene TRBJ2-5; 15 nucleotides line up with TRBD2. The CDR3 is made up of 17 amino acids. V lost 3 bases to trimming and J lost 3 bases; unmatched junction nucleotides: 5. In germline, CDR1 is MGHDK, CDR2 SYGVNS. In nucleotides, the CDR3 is TGTGCCAGCAGTGATTCGCGGACTAGCGGGGGGGAAGAGACCCAGTACTTC. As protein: CASSDSRTSGGEETQYF.

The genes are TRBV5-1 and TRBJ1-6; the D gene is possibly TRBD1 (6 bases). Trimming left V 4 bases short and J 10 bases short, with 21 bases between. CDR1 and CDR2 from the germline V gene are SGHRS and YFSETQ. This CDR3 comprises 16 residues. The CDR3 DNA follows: TGCGCCAGCAGCCCGAGGGGGGGGAGTCGGCCCTCACCCCTCCACTTT. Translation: CASSPRGGSRPSPLHF.

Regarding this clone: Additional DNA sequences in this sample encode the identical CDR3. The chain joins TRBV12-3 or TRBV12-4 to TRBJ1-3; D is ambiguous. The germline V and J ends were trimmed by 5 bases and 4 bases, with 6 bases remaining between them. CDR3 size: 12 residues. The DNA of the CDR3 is TGTGCCAGCAGTCTACCCGGAAACACCATATATTTT. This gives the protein CASSLPGNTIYF.

As DNA, the CDR3 is TGTGCCAGCAGCTTGCTTGGACAGGGTAGGGGCTACACCTTC. It encodes CASSLLGQGRGYTF. This chain links TRBV5-5 with TRBJ1-2, with 8 bases aligning to TRBD1. CDR3 length: 14 amino acids. Trimming at V came to 1 base and at J to 8 bases, leaving 7 bases not matched to a gene. Per the germline V gene, CDR1 is SGHKS and CDR2 is YYEKEE (reference sequence).

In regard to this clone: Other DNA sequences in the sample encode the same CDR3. CDR3 region: CASSLGGARGYTF. The CDR3, as DNA: TGTGCCAGCAGTTTAGGGGGGGCGCGGGGCTACACCTTC. The chain uses TRBV28 and TRBJ1-2; TRBD1 might be the D (6 bases). The CDR3 consists of 13 residues. Germline V gives CDR1 MDHEN, CDR2 SYDVKM. The V end lost 2 bases, the J end lost 8 bases, and 12 bases lay between the germline ends.

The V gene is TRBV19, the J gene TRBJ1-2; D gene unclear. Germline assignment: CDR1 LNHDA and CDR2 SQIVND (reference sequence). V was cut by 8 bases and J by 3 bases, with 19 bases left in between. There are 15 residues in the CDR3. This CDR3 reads CASLGRLPNDYGYTF. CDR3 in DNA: TGTGCCAGTCTAGGCAGACTCCCCAACGACTATGGCTACACCTTC.

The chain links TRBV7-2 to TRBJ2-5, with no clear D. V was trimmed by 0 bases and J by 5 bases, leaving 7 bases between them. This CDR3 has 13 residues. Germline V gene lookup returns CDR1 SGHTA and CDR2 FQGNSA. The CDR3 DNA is TGTGCCAGCAGCTTAGCGAGTGTCGAGACCCAGTACTTC. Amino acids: CASSLASVETQYF.

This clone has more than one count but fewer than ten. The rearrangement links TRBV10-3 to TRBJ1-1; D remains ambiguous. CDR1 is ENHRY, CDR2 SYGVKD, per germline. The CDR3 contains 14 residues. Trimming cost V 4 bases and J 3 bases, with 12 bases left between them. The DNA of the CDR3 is TGTGCCATCAGTGGCACATATTTCGACACTGAAGCTTTCTTT. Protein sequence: CAISGTYFDTEAFF.

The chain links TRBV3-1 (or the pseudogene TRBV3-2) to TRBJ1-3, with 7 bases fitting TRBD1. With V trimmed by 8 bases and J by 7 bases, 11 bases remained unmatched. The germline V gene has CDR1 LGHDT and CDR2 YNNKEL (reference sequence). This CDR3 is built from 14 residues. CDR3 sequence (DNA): TGTGCCAGCTCGGCTACCACAGGGGCTAACACCATATATTTT. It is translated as CASSATTGANTIYF.